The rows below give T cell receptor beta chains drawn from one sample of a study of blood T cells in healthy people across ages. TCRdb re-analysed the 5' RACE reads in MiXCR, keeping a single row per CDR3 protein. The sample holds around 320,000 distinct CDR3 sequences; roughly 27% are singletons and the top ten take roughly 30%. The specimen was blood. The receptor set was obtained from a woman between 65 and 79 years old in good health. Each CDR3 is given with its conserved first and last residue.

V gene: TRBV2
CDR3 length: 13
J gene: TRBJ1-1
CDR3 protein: CASSEEGYTEAFF

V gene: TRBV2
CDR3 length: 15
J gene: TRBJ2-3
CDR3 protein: CATQPGGTSANTQYF

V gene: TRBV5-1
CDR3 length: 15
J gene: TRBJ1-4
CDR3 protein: CASSFTGGESEKLFF

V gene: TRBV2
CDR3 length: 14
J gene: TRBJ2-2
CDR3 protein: CASSLEGVTGELFF

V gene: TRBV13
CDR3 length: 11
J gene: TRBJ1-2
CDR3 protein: CASSLFDGYTF

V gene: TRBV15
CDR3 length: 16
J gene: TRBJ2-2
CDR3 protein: CATSRDPSGNTGELFF

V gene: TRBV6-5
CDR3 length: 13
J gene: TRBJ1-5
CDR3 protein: CASSKGQNQPQHF

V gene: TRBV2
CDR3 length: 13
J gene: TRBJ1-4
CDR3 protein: CASSELGTEKLFF

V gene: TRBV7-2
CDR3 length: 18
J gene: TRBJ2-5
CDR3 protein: CASSPDNPSGRVLWTQYF

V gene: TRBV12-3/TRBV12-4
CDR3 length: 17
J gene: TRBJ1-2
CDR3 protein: CASSFWLRLTSNYGYTF

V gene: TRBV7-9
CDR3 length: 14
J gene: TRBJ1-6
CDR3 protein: CASSHTDRPRTLHF

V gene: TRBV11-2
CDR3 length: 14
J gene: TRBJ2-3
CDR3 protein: CATSPGLSTDTQYF

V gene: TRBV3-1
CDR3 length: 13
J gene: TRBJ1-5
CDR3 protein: CASSQGDGQPQHF

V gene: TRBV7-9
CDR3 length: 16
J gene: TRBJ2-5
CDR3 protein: CASSLGDPRTPETQYF

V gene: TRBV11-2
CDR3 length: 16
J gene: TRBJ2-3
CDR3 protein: CASRNSGLQRADTQYF

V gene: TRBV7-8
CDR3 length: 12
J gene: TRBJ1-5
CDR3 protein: CASSLHGGTQHF

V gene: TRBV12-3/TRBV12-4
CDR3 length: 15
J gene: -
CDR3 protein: CASSLSASGSDEQYF

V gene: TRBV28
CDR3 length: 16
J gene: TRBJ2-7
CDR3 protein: CASSSAPGTALYEQYF

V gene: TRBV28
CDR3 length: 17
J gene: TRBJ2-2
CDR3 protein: CASRPGTEIPYTGELFF

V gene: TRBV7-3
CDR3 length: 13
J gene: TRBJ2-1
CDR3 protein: CASTNRSYNEQFF

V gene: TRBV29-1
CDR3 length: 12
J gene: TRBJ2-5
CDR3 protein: CSALGDGETQYF

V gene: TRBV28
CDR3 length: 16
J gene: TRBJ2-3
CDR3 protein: CASSGGSLGGSDTQYF

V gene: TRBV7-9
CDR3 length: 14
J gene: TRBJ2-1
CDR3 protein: CASSGEREREEQFF

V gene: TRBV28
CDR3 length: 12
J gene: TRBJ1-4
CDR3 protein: CASWGMGGKLFF

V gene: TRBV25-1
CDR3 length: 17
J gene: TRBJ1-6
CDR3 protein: CASSEYPKSSYNSPLHF

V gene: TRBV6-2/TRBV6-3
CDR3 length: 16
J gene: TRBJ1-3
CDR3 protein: CASSYPADPSGNTIYF

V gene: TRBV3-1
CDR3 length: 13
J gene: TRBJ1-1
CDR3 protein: CASRARGGTEAFF

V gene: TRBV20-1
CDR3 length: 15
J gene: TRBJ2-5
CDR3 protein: CSARARGPGGGTQYF

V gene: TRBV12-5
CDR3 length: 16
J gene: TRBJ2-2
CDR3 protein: CASGLGQGGNPGELFF

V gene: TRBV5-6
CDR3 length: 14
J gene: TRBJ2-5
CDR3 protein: CASSSKGGRETQYF

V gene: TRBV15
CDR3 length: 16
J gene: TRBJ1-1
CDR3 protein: CATSRQTGLENTEAFF

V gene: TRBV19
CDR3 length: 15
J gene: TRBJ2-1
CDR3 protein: CASSIGPGSNNEQFF

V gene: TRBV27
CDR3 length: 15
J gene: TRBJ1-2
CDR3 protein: CASSRKTGIVDGYTF

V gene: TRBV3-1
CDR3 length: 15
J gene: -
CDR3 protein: CASSPRDLSWETQYF

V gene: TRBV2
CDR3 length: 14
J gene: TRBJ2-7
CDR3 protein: CASRSTGSAYEQYF

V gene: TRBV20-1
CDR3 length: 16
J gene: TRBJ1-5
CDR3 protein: CSARDAGSPYNQPQHF

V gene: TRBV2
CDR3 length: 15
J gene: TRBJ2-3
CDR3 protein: CASSPRAGGSDTQYF

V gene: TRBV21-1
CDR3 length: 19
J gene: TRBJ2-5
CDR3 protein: CASSKEIREGVAGQETQYF

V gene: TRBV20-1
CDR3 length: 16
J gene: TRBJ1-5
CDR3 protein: CSATRTGLSRNQPQHF

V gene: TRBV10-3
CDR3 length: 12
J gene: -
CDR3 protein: CATSEPGNEQFF

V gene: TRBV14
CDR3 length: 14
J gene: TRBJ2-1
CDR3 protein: CASSQDYGPPPQFF

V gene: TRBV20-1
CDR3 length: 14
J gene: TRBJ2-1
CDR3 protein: CSARPTGNYNEQFF

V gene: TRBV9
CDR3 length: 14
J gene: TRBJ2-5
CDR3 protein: CASSDGLDQETQYF

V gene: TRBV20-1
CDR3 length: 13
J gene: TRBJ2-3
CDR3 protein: CSAETSIADTQYF

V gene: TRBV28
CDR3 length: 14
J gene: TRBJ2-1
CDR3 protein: CASSPSRRDNEQFF

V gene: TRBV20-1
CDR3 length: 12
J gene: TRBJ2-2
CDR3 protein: CSADDRPGELFF

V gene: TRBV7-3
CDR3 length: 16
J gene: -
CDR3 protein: CASSLRAGTPTETQYF

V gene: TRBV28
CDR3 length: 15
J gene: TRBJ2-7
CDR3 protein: CASSLSSGYLYEQYF

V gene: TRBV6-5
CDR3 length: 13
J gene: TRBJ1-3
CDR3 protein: CASKIRAGNTIYF

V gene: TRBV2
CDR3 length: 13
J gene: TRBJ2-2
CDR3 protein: CASSEAPSGELFF

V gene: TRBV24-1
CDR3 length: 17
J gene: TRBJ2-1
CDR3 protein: CATSDPSGTSGFNEQFF

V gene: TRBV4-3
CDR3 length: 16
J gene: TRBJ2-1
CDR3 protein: CASSQEEAEEGNEQFF

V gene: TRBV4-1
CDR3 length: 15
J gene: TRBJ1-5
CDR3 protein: CASSQEGYSNQPQHF

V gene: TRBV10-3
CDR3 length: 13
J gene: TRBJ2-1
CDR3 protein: CAISELVYNEQFF

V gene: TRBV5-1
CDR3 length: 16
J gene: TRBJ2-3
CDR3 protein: CASSPELAGGVDTQYF

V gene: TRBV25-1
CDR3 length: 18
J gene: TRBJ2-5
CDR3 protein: CASSHNLSPLAGVETQYF

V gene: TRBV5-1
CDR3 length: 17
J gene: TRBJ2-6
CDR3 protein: CASSKDRGSSGANVLTF

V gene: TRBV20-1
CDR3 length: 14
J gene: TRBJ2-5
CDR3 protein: CSGVVSAQQETQYF

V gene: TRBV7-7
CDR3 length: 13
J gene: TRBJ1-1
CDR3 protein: CASSLEYNTEAFF